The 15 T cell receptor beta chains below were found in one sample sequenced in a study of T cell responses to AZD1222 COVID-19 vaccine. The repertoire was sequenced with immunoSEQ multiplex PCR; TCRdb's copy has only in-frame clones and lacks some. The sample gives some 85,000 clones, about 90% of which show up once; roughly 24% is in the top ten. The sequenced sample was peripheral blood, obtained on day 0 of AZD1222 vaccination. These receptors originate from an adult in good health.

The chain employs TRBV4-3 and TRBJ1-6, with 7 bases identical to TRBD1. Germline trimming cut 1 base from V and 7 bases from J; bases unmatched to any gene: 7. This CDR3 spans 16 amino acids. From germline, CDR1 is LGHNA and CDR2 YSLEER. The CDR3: CASSQVRDSGNSPLHF. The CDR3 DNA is TGCGCCAGCAGCCAAGTTAGGGACAGCGGCAATTCACCCCTCCACTTT.

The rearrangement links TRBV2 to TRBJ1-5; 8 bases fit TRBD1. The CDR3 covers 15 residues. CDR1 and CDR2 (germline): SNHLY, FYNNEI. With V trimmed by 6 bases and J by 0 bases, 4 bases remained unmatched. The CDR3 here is CASRPGQASNQPQHF. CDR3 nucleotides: TGTGCCAGCAGACCGGGACAGGCTAGCAATCAGCCCCAGCATTTT.

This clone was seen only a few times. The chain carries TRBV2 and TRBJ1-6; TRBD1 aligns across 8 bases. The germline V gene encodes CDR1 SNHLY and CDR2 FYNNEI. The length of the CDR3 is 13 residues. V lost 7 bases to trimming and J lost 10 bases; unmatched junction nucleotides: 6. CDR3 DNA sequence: TGTGCCAGCAAGTCCCAGGGGGCCTCACCCCTCCACTTT. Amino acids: CASKSQGASPLHF.

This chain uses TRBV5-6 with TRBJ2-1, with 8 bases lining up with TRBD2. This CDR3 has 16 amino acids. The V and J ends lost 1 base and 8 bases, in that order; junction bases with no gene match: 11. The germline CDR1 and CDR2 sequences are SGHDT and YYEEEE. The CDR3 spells CASSLRPGLGFDEQFF. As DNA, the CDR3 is TGTGCCAGCAGCTTGCGGCCGGGACTAGGATTCGATGAGCAGTTCTTC.

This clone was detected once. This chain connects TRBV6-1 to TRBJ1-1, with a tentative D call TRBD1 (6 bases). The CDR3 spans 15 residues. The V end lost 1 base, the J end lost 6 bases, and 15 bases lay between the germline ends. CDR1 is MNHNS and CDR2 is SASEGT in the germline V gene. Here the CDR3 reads CASSEVARGRSEAFF. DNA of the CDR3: TGTGCCAGCAGTGAAGTGGCCCGGGGGCGATCTGAAGCTTTCTTT.

CDR3 residues: CASSLAFTGAGELFF. The CDR3 bases are TGTGCCAGCAGCTTAGCTTTTACAGGGGCCGGGGAGCTGTTTTTT. V usage is TRBV13 and J usage is TRBJ2-2; 7 nucleotides match TRBD1. CDR3 size: 15 residues. The germline gives CDR1 PRHDT, CDR2 FYEKMQ (reference sequence). The junction had 5 bases not matched to a gene; V was cut back by 1 base and J by 6 bases.

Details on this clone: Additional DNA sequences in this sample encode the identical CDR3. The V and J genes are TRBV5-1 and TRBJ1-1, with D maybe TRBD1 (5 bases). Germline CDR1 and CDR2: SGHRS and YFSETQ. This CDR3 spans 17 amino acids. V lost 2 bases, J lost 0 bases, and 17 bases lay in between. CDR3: CASSFSGGRAMNTEAFF. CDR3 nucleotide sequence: TGCGCCAGCAGCTTTAGTGGGGGACGGGCGATGAACACTGAAGCTTTCTTT.

CDR3 protein: CASSPSDRTQYF. As DNA, the CDR3 is TGTGCCAGCTCACCATCCGATCGCACCCAGTACTTC. This chain joins TRBV18 and TRBJ2-5; D unclear. From germline, CDR1 is KGHSH and CDR2 LQKENI. The CDR3 contains 12 residues. With 2 bases removed from V and 8 bases from J, the gap between germline ends came to 9 bases.

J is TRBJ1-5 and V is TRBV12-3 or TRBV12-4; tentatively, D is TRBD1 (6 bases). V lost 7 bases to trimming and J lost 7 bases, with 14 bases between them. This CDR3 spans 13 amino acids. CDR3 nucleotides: TGTGCCAGCAACCTGGGGGGGCTACAGCCCCAGCATTTT. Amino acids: CASNLGGLQPQHF.

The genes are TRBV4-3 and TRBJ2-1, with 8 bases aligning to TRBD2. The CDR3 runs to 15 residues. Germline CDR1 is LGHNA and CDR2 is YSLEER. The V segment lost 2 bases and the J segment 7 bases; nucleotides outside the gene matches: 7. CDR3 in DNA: TGCGCCAGCAGCCAACAAAGCGGGAGTTTAAATGAGCAGTTCTTC. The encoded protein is CASSQQSGSLNEQFF.

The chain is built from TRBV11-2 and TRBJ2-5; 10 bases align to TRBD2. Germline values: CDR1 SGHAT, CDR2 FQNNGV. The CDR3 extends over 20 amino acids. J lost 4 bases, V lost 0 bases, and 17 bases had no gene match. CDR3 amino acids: CASSLDPHGAGGPRGETQYF. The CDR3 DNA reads TGTGCCAGCAGCTTAGACCCACATGGAGCGGGAGGGCCGCGGGGAGAGACCCAGTACTTC.

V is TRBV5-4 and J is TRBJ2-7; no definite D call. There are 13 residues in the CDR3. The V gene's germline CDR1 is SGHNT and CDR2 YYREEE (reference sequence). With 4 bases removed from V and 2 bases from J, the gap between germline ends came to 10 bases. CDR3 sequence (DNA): TGTGCCAGCAGCCAAGACCCAGCCTACGAGCAGTACTTC. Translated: CASSQDPAYEQYF.

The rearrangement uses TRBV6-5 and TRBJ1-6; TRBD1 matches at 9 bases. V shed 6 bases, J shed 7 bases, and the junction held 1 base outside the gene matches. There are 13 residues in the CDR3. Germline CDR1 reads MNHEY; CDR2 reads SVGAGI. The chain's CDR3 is CASRDRGNSPLHF. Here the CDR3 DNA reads TGTGCCAGCAGAGACAGGGGGAATTCACCCCTCCACTTT.

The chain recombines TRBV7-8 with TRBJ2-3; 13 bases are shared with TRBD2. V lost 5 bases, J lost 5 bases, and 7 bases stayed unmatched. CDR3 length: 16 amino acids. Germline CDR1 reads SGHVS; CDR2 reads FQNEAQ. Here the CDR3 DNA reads TGTGCCAGCAGCCACGGACTAGCGGGAGTGGGAGATACGCAGTATTTT. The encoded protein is CASSHGLAGVGDTQYF.

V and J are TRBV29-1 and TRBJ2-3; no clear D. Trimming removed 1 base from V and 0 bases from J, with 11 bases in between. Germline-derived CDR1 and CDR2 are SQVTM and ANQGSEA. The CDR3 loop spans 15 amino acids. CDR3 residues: CSVEGKPASTDTQYF. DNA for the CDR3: TGCAGCGTTGAAGGCAAACCAGCTAGCACAGATACGCAGTATTTT.